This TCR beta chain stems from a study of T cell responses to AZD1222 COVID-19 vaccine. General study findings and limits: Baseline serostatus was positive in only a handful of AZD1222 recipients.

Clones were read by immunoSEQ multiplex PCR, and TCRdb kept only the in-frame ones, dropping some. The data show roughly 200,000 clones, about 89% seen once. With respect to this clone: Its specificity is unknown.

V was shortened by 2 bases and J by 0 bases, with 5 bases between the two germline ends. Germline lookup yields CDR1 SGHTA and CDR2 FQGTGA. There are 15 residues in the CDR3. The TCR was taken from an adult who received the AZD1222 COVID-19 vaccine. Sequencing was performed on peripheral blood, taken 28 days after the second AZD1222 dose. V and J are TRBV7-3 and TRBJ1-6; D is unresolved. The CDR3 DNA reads TGTGCCAGCAGCTTATCCAGCTCCTATAATTCACCCCTCCACTTT. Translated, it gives CASSLSSSYNSPLHF.